The clone carrying this TCR beta chain occurred once. Different DNA sequences within this sample yield the same CDR3. Clones were read by immunoSEQ multiplex PCR, and TCRdb kept only the in-frame ones, dropping some. Of approximately 1,000,000 clones listed, approximately 80% are singletons. This CDR3 is 15 amino acids long. The germline CDR1 and CDR2 sequences are MNHEY and SMNVEV (reference sequence). With 4 bases clipped from V and 0 bases from J, the junction kept 5 bases outside the gene matches. These data come from a study of shared clonotypes between healthy human individuals. The rearrangement links TRBV27 to TRBJ2-7; 8 positions agree with TRBD2. The TCR comes from a man between 18 and 29 years old in good health. Some clones in this sample may be carry-over from other donors' samples. Source material: memory CD4+ T cells from PBMCs. Subset here: CD45RA-negative fraction. CDR3 nucleotide sequence: TGTGCCAGCAGTTCGTTAGCGGGGAGCTCCTACGAGCAGTACTTC. This sequence encodes CASSSLAGSSYEQYF.